One TCR beta chain is described in this entry. The data were taken from a study of blood T cell repertoires in COVID-19. About the research overall: Specimens from acute and convalescent COVID-19 originated in the United States, Italy and Spain. Nucleic acid was either cDNA or gDNA, and it came from T cells, B-cell-depleted T cells, or PBMCs.

Study processing details: Nucleated cell counts were estimated from reference gene primer amplification. This table comes from immunoSEQ multiplex PCR, and its TCRdb copy is limited to in-frame clones, with some not included. V and J calls and clone size are given by that table; D and trimming were obtained from the DNA. In the table there are about 88,000 clones, approximately 82% of which are singletons. From germline, CDR1 is MDHEN and CDR2 SYDVKM. V shed 5 bases, J shed 4 bases, and the junction held 9 bases outside the gene matches. This CDR3 spans 15 amino acids. The chain recombines TRBV28 with TRBJ2-7; 9 nucleotides align to TRBD1. This receptor was identified in a human donor in a cohort sampled during active COVID-19. Sample: peripheral blood. CDR3 in DNA: TGTGCCAGCAGTCTTCCGGACAGGGGAGGTTACGAGCAGTACTTC. It specifies CASSLPDRGGYEQYF.